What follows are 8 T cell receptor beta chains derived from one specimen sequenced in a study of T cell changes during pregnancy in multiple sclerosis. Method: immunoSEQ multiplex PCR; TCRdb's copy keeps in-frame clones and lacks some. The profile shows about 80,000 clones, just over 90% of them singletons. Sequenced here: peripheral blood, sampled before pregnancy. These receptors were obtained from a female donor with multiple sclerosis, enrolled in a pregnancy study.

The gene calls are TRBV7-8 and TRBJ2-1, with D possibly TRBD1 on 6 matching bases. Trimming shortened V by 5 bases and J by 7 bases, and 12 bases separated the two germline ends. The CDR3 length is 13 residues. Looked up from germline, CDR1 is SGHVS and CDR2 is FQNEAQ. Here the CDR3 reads CASSPRTANEQFF. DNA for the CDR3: TGTGCCAGCAGCCCAAGGACAGCTAATGAGCAGTTCTTC. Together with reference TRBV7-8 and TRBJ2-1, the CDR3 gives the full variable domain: GAGVSQSPRYKVAKRGQDVALRCDPISGHVSLFWYQQALGQGPEFLTYFQNEAQLDKSGLPSDRFFAERPEGSVSTLKIQRTQQEDSAVYLCASSPRTANEQFFGPGTRLTVL.

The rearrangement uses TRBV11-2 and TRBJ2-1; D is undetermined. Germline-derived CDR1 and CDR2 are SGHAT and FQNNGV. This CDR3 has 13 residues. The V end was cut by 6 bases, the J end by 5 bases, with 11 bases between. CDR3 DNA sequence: TGTGCCAGCAGTCGACACTTAGACAATGAGCAGTTCTTC. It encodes CASSRHLDNEQFF.

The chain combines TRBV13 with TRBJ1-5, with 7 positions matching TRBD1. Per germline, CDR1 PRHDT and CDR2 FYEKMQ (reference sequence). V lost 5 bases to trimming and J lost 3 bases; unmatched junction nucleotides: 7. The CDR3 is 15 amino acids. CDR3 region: CASSNDREPNQPQHF. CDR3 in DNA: TGTGCCAGCAGCAACGACAGGGAACCCAATCAGCCCCAGCATTTT.

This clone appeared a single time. Here the CDR3 reads CASSLGGGGNTIYF. The CDR3 nucleotides are TGTGCCAGCAGCCTTGGGGGAGGAGGAAACACCATATATTTT. The genes are TRBV6-5 and TRBJ1-3, with a possible D match to TRBD1 (5 bases). The V and J ends lost 6 bases and 4 bases respectively, with 13 bases between them. Per the germline V gene, CDR1 is MNHEY and CDR2 is SVGAGI. This CDR3 spans 14 amino acids.

In nucleotides, the CDR3 is TGTGCCAGCAGCTTATCCGGGAGGGACACCGGGGAGCTGTTTTTT. Translation gives CASSLSGRDTGELFF. The rearrangement joins TRBV7-9 to TRBJ2-2, with 8 nucleotides matching TRBD2. Germline V gene sequence: CDR1 SEHNR, CDR2 FQNEAQ (reference sequence). The CDR3 covers 15 residues. The V gene end was trimmed by 2 bases and the J gene end by 3 bases; junction bases not matched to a gene: 2.

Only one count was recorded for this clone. CDR3 in amino acids: CASSIRGAWETQYF. The DNA of the CDR3 is TGTGCCAGTAGTATCCGGGGGGCCTGGGAGACCCAGTACTTC. The rearrangement links TRBV19 to TRBJ2-5; perhaps TRBD2 as D (7 bases). Germline CDR1 reads LNHDA; CDR2 reads SQIVND (reference sequence). V lost 3 bases to trimming and J lost 5 bases, with 13 bases between them. The CDR3 is 14 amino acids.

The CDR3, as DNA: TGTGCCAGCAGCTTAAAGGCGGGGGATGAGCAGTTCTTC. It is translated as CASSLKAGDEQFF. The V call is TRBV7-3, the J call TRBJ2-1; 7 bases align to TRBD2. Germline V gene data show CDR1 as SGHTA and CDR2 as FQGTGA. The CDR3 runs 13 residues. The V and J ends lost 1 base and 8 bases, in that order; junction bases with no gene match: 2.

CDR3 protein: CASSYLAGSHNEQFF. CDR3 nucleotides: TGCGCCAGCAGCTACTTAGCGGGGAGTCACAATGAGCAGTTCTTC. The V call is TRBV4-1, the J call TRBJ2-1; 8 bases align to TRBD2. The V segment lost 5 bases and the J segment 5 bases; nucleotides outside the gene matches: 8. The CDR3 sequence is 15 residues long. Germline assignment: CDR1 MGHRA and CDR2 YSYEKL.